A single T cell receptor (beta chain) is shown here with its context. This entry belongs to a study of T-cell reconstitution after alpha-beta-depleted transplantation in children. Molecular barcoding with unique molecular identifiers was used for the TCRbeta library. One entry per CDR3 protein results from TCRdb running MiXCR on the PCR reads. The repertoire holds around 480,000 distinct CDR3 sequences, with about 33% as singletons. Per the germline V gene, CDR1 is LNHNV and CDR2 is YYDKDF (reference sequence). Trimming removed 1 base from V and 4 bases from J, with 12 bases in between. The CDR3 has 15 residues.

V usage is TRBV15 and J usage is TRBJ2-3; D remains unclear. This receptor was taken from a human donor who donated a stem cell graft to a child with aplastic anemia. This specimen was PBMCs from the stem cell graft donor, taken from the stem cell graft. The CDR3 here is CATSRGASTPDTQYF. CDR3 DNA: TGTGCCACCAGCAGAGGGGCCAGTACTCCAGATACGCAGTATTTT.